Included here is one T cell receptor (beta chain) sequence, with context. This sample was taken from a study of blood T cell repertoires in COVID-19. In the original processing: Reference gene primer amplification yielded estimated nucleated cell counts. The data were produced by immunoSEQ multiplex PCR, yet TCRdb's version contains in-frame clones alone and is incomplete. V, J and clone size were drawn from that table, and D and trimming were deduced from the DNA. The sample has 200,000 to 300,000 clones; roughly 85% are singletons. This CDR3 is 14 amino acids long. The ends lost 4 bases at V and 5 bases at J; junction bases unmatched: 4. The germline CDR1 and CDR2 sequences are SGHVS and FQNEAQ.

The sequenced sample was peripheral blood. The chain employs TRBV7-8 and TRBJ2-2; 7 nucleotides agree with TRBD1. The clonotype comes from a man aged 18 to 35 with active or convalescent COVID-19. The CDR3 coding sequence is TGTGCCAGCAGCTCGACAGGGCGGACCGGGGAGCTGTTTTTT. Protein sequence: CASSSTGRTGELFF.